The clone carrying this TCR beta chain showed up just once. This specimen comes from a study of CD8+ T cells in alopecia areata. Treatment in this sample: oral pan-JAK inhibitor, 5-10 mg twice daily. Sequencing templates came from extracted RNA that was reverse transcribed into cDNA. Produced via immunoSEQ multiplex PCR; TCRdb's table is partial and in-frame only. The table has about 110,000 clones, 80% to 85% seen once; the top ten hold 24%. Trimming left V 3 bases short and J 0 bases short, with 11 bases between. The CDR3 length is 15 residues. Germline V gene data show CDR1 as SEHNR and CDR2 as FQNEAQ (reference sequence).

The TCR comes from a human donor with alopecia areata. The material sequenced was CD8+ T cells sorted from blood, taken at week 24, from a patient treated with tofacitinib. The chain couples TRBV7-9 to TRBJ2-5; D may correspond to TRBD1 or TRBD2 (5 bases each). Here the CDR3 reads CASSLGLGDQETQYF. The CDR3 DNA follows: TGTGCCAGCAGCTTGGGGTTGGGGGACCAAGAGACCCAGTACTTC.